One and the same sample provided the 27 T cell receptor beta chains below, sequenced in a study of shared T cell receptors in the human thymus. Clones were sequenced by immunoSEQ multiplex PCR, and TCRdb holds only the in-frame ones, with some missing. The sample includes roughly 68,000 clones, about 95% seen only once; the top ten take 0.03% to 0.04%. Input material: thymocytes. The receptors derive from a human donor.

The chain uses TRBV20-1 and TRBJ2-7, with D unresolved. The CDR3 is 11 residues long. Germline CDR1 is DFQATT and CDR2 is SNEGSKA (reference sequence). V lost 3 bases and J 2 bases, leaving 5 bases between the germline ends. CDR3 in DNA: TGCAGTGCTAGCCGGACCTACGAGCAGTACTTC. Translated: CSASRTYEQYF.

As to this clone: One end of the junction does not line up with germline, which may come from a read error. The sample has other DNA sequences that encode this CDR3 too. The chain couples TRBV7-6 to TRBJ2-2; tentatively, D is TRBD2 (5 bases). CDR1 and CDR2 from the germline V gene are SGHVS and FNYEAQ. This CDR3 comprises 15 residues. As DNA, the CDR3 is TGTGCCAGTAGCTTAAGAGGGCTCAACACCGGGGAGCTGTTTTTT. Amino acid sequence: CASSLRGLNTGELFF.

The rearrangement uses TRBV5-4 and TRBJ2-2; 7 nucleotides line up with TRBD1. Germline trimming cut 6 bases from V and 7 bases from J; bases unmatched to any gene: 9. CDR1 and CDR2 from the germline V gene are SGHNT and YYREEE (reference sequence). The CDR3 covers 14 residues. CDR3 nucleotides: TGTGCCAGCACCAGGCGACAGGGAAGCGGGGAGCTGTTTTTT. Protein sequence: CASTRRQGSGELFF.

The CDR3, as DNA: TGTGCCAGCAGCTTATTAGGAGGACAGTATTCAGATACGCAGTATTTT. Translating gives CASSLLGGQYSDTQYF. The rearrangement joins TRBV11-2 to TRBJ2-3, with D possibly being TRBD1 (6 bases). This CDR3 is built from 16 residues. Germline V gives CDR1 SGHAT, CDR2 FQNNGV. The germline V and J ends were trimmed by 2 bases and 4 bases, with 16 bases remaining between them.

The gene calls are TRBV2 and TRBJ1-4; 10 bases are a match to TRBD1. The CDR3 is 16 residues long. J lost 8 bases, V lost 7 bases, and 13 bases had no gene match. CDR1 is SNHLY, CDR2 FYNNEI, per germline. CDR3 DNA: TGTGCCAGCAAAACACTTTATACGGGACAGGGGGAAAAACTGTTTTTT. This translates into CASKTLYTGQGEKLFF. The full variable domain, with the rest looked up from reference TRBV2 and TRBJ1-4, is EPEVTQTPSHQVTQMGQEVILRCVPISNHLYFYWYRQILGQKVEFLVSFYNNEISEKSEIFDDQFSVERPDGSNFTLKIRSTKLEDSAMYFCASKTLYTGQGEKLFFGSGTQLSVL.

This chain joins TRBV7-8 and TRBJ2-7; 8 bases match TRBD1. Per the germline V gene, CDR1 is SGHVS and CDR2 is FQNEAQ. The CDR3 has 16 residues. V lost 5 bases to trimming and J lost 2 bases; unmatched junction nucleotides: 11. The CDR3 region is CASSISRTGPTYEQYF. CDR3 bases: TGTGCCAGCAGCATTTCTAGGACAGGGCCGACCTACGAGCAGTACTTC.

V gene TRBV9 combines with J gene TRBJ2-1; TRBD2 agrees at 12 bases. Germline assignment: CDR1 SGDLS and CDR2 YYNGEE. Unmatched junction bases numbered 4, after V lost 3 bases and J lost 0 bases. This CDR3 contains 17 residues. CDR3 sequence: CASSGTSGTRSYNEQFF. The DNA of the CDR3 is TGTGCCAGCAGCGGGACTAGCGGGACCCGCTCCTACAATGAGCAGTTCTTC.

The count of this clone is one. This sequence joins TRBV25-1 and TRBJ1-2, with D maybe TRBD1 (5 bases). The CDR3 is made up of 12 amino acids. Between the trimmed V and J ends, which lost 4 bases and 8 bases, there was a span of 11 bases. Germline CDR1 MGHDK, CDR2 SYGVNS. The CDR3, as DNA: TGTGCCAGCAGTGCACAGGAGAAGGGCTACACCTTC. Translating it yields CASSAQEKGYTF.

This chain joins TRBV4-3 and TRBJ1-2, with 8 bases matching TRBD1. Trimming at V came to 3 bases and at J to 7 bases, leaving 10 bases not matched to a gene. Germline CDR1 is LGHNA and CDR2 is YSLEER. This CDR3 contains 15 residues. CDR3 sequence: CASSQKGQELSGYTF. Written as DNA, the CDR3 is TGCGCCAGCAGCCAGAAGGGACAGGAGCTATCTGGCTACACCTTC.

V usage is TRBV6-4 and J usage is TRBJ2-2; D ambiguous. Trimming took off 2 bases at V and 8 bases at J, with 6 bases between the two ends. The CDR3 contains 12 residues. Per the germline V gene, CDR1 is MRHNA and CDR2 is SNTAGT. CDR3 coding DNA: TGTGCCAGCAGTGACCCGAGGGGGGAGCTGTTTTTT. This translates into CASSDPRGELFF.

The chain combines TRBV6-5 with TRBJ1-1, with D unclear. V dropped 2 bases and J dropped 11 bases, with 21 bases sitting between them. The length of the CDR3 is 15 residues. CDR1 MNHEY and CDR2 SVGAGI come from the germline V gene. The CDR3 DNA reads TGTGCCAGCAGTTACAATATTGGTCGGGCTTCATCGGCTTTCTTT. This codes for CASSYNIGRASSAFF.

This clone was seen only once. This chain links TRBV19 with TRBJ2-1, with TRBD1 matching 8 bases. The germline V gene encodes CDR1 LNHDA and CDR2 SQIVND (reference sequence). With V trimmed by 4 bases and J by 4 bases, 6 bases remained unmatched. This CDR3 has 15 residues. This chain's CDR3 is CASSKDRGGYNEQFF. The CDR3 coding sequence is TGTGCCAGTAGTAAAGACAGGGGAGGATACAATGAGCAGTTCTTC.

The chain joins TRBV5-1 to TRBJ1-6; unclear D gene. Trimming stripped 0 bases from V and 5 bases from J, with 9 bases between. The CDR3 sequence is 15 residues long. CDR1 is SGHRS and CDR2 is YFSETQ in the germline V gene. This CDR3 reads CASSLVVGDNSPLHF. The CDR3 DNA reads TGCGCCAGCAGCTTGGTCGTCGGGGATAATTCACCCCTCCACTTT.

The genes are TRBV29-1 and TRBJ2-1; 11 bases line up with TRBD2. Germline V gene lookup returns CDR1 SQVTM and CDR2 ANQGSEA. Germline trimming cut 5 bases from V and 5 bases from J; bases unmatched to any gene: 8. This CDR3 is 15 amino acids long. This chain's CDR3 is CSVPSGTSGNNEQFF. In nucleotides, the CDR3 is TGCAGCGTTCCGTCCGGGACTAGCGGTAACAATGAGCAGTTCTTC.

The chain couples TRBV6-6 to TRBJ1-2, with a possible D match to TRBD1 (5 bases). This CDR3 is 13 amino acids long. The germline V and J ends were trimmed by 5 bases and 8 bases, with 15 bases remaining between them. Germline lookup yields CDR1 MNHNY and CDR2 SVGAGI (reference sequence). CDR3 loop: CASSTAGWGGYTF. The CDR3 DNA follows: TGTGCCAGCAGTACCGCAGGATGGGGCGGCTACACCTTC.

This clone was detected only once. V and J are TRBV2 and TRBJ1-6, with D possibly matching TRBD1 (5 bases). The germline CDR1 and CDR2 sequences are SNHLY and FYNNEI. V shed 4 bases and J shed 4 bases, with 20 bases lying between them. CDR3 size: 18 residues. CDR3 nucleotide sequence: TGTGCCAGCAGTGGGAAGATTGGGGACGGCCCTTATAATTCACCCCTCCACTTT. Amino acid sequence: CASSGKIGDGPYNSPLHF.

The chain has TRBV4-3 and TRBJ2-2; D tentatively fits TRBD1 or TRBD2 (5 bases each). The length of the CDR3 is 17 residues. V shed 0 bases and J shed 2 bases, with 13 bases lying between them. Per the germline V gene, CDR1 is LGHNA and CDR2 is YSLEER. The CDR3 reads CASSQEEEGTNTGELFF. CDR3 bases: TGCGCCAGCAGCCAAGAAGAAGAGGGGACCAACACCGGGGAGCTGTTTTTT.

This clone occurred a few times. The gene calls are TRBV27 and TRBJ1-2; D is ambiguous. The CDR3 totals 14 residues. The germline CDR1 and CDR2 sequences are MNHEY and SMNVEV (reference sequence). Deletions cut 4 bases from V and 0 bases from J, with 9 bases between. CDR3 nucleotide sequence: TGTGCCAGCAGTTCGATTGCAGCTAACTATGGCTACACCTTC. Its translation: CASSSIAANYGYTF.

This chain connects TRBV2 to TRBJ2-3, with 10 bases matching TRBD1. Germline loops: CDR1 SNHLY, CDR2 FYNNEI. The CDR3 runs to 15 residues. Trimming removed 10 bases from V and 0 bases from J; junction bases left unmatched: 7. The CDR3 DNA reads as TGTGCCACCAAGAGGGACAGGGGAAGCACAGATACGCAGTATTTT. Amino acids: CATKRDRGSTDTQYF.

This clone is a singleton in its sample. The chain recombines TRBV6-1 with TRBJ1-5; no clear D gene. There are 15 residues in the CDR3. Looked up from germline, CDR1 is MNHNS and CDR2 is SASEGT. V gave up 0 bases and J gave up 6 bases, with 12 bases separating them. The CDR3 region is CASSEAAVWGQPQHF. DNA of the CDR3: TGTGCCAGCAGTGAAGCCGCCGTGTGGGGTCAGCCCCAGCATTTT.

In DNA, the CDR3 is TGTGCCAGCGGGCCAATCCAGACAGGGGGGAACACTGAAGCTTTCTTT. Amino acids: CASGPIQTGGNTEAFF. This sequence joins TRBV5-6 and TRBJ1-1, with 9 bases aligning to TRBD1. CDR1 SGHDT and CDR2 YYEEEE come from the germline V gene. This CDR3 comprises 16 residues. With V trimmed by 7 bases and J by 1 base, 11 bases remained unmatched.

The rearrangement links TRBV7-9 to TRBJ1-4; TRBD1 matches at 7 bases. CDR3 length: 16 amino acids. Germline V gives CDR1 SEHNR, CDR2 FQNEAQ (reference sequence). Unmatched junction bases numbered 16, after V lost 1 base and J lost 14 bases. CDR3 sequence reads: CASSLVKGQPTSTLFF. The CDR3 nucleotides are TGTGCCAGCAGCTTAGTGAAGGGACAGCCGACCAGTACTCTGTTTTTT. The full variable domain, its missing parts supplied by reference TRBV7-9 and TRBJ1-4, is DTGVSQNPRHKITKRGQNVTFRCDPISEHNRLYWYRQTLGQGPEFLTYFQNEAQLEKSRLLSDRFSAERPKGSFSTLEIQRTEQGDSAMYLCASSLVKGQPTSTLFFGSGTQLSVL.

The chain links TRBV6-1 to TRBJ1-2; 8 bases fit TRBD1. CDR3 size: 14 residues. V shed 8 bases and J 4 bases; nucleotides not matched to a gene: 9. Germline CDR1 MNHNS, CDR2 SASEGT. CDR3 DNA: TGTGCCAGCCTAATACTCAGGGGGCCCTATGGCTACACCTTC. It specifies CASLILRGPYGYTF.

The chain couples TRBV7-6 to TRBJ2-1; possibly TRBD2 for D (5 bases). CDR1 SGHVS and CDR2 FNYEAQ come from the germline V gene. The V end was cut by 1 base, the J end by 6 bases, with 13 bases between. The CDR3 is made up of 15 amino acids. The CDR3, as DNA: TGTGCCAGCAGCTTAGACTATTGGACTCCCAATGAGCAGTTCTTC. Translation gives CASSLDYWTPNEQFF.

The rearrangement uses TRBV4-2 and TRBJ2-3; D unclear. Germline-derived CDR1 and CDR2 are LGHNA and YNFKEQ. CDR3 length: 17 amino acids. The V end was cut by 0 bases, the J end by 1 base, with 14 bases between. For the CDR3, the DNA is TGTGCCAGCAGCCAAGAAGGCCAGTTATGGGGCACAGATACGCAGTATTTT. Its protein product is CASSQEGQLWGTDTQYF.

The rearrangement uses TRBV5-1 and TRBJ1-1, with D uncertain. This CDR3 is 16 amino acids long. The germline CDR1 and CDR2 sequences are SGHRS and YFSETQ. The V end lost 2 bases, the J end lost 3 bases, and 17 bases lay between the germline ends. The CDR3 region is CASSLFMDAVDTEAFF. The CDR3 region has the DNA TGCGCCAGCAGCTTATTCATGGACGCAGTGGACACTGAAGCTTTCTTT.

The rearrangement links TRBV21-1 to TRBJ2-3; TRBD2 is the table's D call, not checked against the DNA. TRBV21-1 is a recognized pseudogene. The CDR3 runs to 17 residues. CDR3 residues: CASSNWTGGPEGDTQYF. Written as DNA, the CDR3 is TGTGCCAGCAGCAATTGGACGGGGGGGCCAGAAGGGGATACGCAGTATTTT.